Each of the 20 T cell receptor beta chains below was sequenced from the same sample in a study of breast tumors, draining lymph nodes, adjacent tissues. Axillary draining lymph nodes of breast cancer patients supplied the node samples. TCRdb redid the calling of the multiplex PCR reads with MiXCR, one entry per CDR3 protein. The table has 200,000 to 250,000 distinct CDR3 sequences, around 32% seen once. The source material was axillary lymph node tissue. These receptors came from a female donor with breast cancer. Some clones in this sample may be carry-over from other donors' samples.

The table lists this clonotype with a count of one. One base away lies a much larger clone, so this may be a sequencing read error. V usage is TRBV11-3 and J usage is TRBJ2-1; a weak D match, TRBD2 (6 bases). The closer fit of TRBJ2-7 to the DNA end suggests the J call may be wrong. From germline, CDR1 is SGHNT and CDR2 YENEEA. CDR3 size: 17 residues. The CDR3 loop reads CASSLGVLREERNEQYF. For the CDR3, the DNA is TGTGCCAGCAGCTTGGGCGTCTTGAGGGAGGAACGGAATGAGCAGTACTTC.

Regarding this clonotype: A much larger clone differs by one base, so this may be a read error. The chain combines TRBV7-2 with TRBJ2-2; 10 nucleotides agree with TRBD2. Germline V gives CDR1 SGHTA, CDR2 FQGNSA. The CDR3 has 15 amino acids. DNA of the CDR3: TGTGCCAGCTCACCGGGACTAGCGCACACCGGGCAGCTGTTTTTT. It is translated as CASSPGLAHTGQLFF.

As for this clonotype: A much larger clone lies one base from this, so it may be a read error. The rearrangement joins TRBV14 to TRBJ2-1; D is unclear. The germline V gene encodes CDR1 SGHDN and CDR2 FVKESK. The CDR3 covers 14 residues. The CDR3 DNA follows: TGTGCCAGCAGCCCAGGTTACTCCTACAATGAGCAGTCCTTC. Encoded protein: CASSPGYSYNEQSF.

At least ten counts were recorded for this clonotype. This chain joins TRBV4-1 and TRBJ1-2; the match to TRBD1 covers 9 bases. V was pared by 3 bases and J by 10 bases, with 6 bases of the junction left unmatched. CDR3 length: 13 amino acids. CDR1 and CDR2 (germline): MGHRA, YSYEKL. CDR3 in DNA: TGCGCCAGCAGCCAGGGGACAGGGCGGGACTACACCTTC. Translated: CASSQGTGRDYTF.

CDR3 in amino acids: CASSPRHGNSPLHF. CDR3 in DNA: TGTGCCAGCAGCCCGAGACACGGGAATTCACCCCTCCACTTT. This rearrangement joins TRBV9 to TRBJ1-6; D is undetermined. Trimming left V 4 bases short and J 7 bases short, with 12 bases between. Germline V gene sequence: CDR1 SGDLS, CDR2 YYNGEE. The CDR3 extends over 14 amino acids. The full variable domain, its missing parts supplied by reference TRBV9 and TRBJ1-6, is DSGVTQTPKHLITATGQRVTLRCSPRSGDLSVYWYQQSLDQGLQFLIQYYNGEERAKGNILERFSAQQFPDLHSELNLSSLELGDSALYFCASSPRHGNSPLHFGNGTRLTVT.

Worth noting for this clonotype: Possible read error: a much larger clone is one base away. The chain uses TRBV12-3 or TRBV12-4 and TRBJ2-3, with 12 bases that match TRBD2. There are 21 residues in the CDR3. The V gene end was trimmed by 3 bases and the J gene end by 0 bases; junction bases not matched to a gene: 16. The CDR3 bases are TGTGCCAGCAGTTTTAGTGCCGGACTAGCGGGATACCGAACTAGCACAGATACGCAGTATTTT. As protein: CASSFSAGLAGYRTSTDTQYF.

Concerning this clonotype itself: A much larger clonotype is one base distant, so this may be a read error. V and J are TRBV6-5 and TRBJ2-1; 9 bases are a match to TRBD2. Germline lookup yields CDR1 MNHEY and CDR2 SVGAGI. The CDR3 runs to 13 residues. In DNA, the CDR3 is TGTGCCAGCAGTCACTCAGGACTAGCGGAGCAGTTCTTC. This codes for CASSHSGLAEQFF.

This clonotype was observed at least ten times. The V call is TRBV30, the J call TRBJ2-5, with D perhaps matching TRBD1 (5 bases). V shed 0 bases and J shed 3 bases, with 8 bases lying between them. CDR1 is GTSNPN and CDR2 is SVGIG in the germline V gene (reference sequence). This CDR3 comprises 13 residues. CDR3 DNA sequence: TGTGCCTGGAGTGTTTTCAGGGAAGAGACCCAGTACTTC. This codes for CAWSVFREETQYF.

The table lists this clonotype with a few counts. A much larger clone differs by one base, so this may be a read error. J is TRBJ2-5 and V is TRBV13; the D gene is possibly TRBD2 (6 bases). The CDR3 has 16 residues. V gave up 2 bases and J gave up 5 bases, with 18 bases separating them. CDR1 is PRHDT, CDR2 FYEKMQ, per germline (reference sequence). The CDR3 is CASSLLVGRVGETQYF. In DNA form, the CDR3 reads TGTGCCAGCAGCTTACTGGTCGGGAGAGTAGGGGAGACCCAGTACTTC.

As to this clonotype: This may arise from a read error, as a much more abundant clone is one base away. The chain couples TRBV6-5 to TRBJ2-1; 10 nucleotides agree with TRBD2. Germline lookup yields CDR1 MNHEY and CDR2 SVGAGI. Losses at the gene ends were 5 bases for V and 4 bases for J; bases not matched to a gene: 8. The CDR3 extends over 16 amino acids. The CDR3 DNA is TGTGCCAGCAGTCATCAAGCGGGAGGGGGTTACAATGAGCAGTTCTTC. Protein product: CASSHQAGGGYNEQFF.

This clonotype has ten or more counts. The genes are TRBV19 and TRBJ2-1, with 9 nucleotides matching TRBD2. Trimming at V came to 4 bases and at J to 0 bases, leaving 4 bases not matched to a gene. The CDR3 extends over 16 amino acids. CDR1 is LNHDA, CDR2 SQIVND, per germline (reference sequence). The CDR3 DNA sequence: TGTGCCAGTAGTACGACTAGCGGAGGCTCCTACAATGAGCAGTTCTTC. Protein product: CASSTTSGGSYNEQFF.

This clonotype was seen ten or more times. The chain combines TRBV20-1 with TRBJ2-7; a possible D gene is TRBD1 (7 bases). V was shortened by 1 base and J by 2 bases, with 18 bases between the two germline ends. The germline CDR1 and CDR2 sequences are DFQATT and SNEGSKA (reference sequence). This CDR3 has 16 residues. CDR3 sequence reads: CSARGPGGRLPYEQYF. Written as DNA, the CDR3 is TGCAGTGCTAGAGGTCCAGGGGGGCGGCTCCCCTACGAGCAGTACTTC.

The chain recombines TRBV7-8 with TRBJ2-7, with 7 bases aligning to TRBD1. This CDR3 has 12 amino acids. Per the germline V gene, CDR1 is SGHVS and CDR2 is FQNEAQ. Germline trimming cut 7 bases from V and 4 bases from J; bases unmatched to any gene: 4. The CDR3 DNA reads as TGTGCCAGCACCGACAGGGCTTACGAGCAGTACTTC. Its translation is CASTDRAYEQYF.

This clonotype was recorded at least ten times. At one end the junction does not follow the germline gene, possibly because of a read error. The gene calls are TRBV6-5 and TRBJ2-3; D call uncertain. Germline CDR1 is MNHEY and CDR2 is SVGAGI. The CDR3 is 15 amino acids. The CDR3 nucleotides read TGTGCCAGCAGTCACTCGGCGGCCCGGGCAGATACGCAGTATTTT. This encodes CASSHSAARADTQYF.

This clonotype was seen ten or more times. The gene calls are TRBV5-8 and TRBJ2-5; possible D gene TRBD2, 7 bases. The V and J ends lost 4 bases and 5 bases respectively, with 18 bases between them. Germline V lookup: CDR1 SGHTS, CDR2 YDEGEE. The CDR3 consists of 15 residues. DNA of the CDR3: TGTGCCAGCAGCGCTCCACAGGGAGGGGGGGAGACCCAGTACTTC. Amino acid sequence: CASSAPQGGGETQYF.

The chain has TRBV29-1 and TRBJ1-4, with 10 bases identical to TRBD1. V lost 7 bases and J lost 7; bases outside the gene matches: 6. Germline V gene sequence: CDR1 SQVTM, CDR2 ANQGSEA. The CDR3 length is 13 residues. DNA for the CDR3: TGCAGCGGGGACAGGGGCGTGAGTGAAAAACTGTTTTTT. It codes for CSGDRGVSEKLFF.

This clonotype showed up many times. The genes are TRBV20-1 and TRBJ2-7; no clear D. With 0 bases removed from V and 9 bases from J, the gap between germline ends came to 6 bases. This CDR3 spans 10 amino acids. The germline CDR1 and CDR2 sequences are DFQATT and SNEGSKA (reference sequence). The CDR3 spells CSARETAQYF. The DNA of the CDR3 is TGCAGTGCTAGAGAAACGGCGCAGTACTTC.

Remarks on this clonotype: This likely comes from a read error, as the CDR3 has no conserved phenylalanine or tryptophan at its end. The DNA is omitted, as the CDR3 cannot be located on it reliably, and the CDR3 follows TCRdb's listing. This sequence joins TRBV12-3 or TRBV12-4 and TRBJ1-3; the D call in the table, TRBD1, was not verified against the DNA. Inclusive of both ends, the CDR3 amounts to 10 amino acids. CDR3 residues: CASRTGQSNT.

This clonotype was seen repeatedly, ten times or more. This chain links TRBV20-1 with TRBJ2-7; 7 bases align to TRBD1. This CDR3 is built from 14 residues. Trimming cost V 5 bases and J 3 bases; bases outside gene matches: 10. Germline V gene sequence: CDR1 DFQATT, CDR2 SNEGSKA (reference sequence). CDR3 residues: CSAAGTATLYEQYF. CDR3 bases: TGCAGTGCTGCCGGGACAGCTACCCTCTACGAGCAGTACTTC.

This chain joins TRBV5-8 and TRBJ1-1; 10 positions match TRBD1. The germline V gene has CDR1 SGHTS and CDR2 YDEGEE. This CDR3 is built from 12 residues. The V gene end was trimmed by 4 bases and the J gene end by 9 bases; junction bases not matched to a gene: 3. CDR3 protein: CASSRTGGQAFF. Here the CDR3 DNA reads TGTGCCAGCAGCAGGACAGGGGGACAAGCTTTCTTT.